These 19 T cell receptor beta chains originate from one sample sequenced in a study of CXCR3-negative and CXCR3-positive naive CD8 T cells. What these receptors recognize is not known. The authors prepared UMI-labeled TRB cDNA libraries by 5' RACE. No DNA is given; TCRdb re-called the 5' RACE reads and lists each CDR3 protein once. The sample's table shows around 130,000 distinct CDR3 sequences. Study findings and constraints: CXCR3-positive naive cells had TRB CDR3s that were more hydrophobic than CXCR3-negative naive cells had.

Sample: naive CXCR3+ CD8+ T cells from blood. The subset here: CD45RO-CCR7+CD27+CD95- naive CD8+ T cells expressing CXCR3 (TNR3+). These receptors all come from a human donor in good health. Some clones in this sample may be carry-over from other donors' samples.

CDR3: CSVEESRDSPETQYF. The rearrangement joins TRBV29-1 to TRBJ2-5; TCRdb lists TRBD1, though no DNA is available to test this call. Germline CDR1 reads SQVTM; CDR2 reads ANQGSEA. The CDR3 consists of 15 residues.

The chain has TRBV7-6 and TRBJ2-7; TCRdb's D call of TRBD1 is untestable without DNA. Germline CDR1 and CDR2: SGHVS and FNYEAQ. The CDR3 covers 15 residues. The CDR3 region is CASSSGQGFKDEQYF.

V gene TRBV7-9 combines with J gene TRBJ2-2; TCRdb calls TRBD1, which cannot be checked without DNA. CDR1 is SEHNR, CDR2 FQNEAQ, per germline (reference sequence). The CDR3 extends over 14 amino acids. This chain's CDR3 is CASSWGHNTGELFF.

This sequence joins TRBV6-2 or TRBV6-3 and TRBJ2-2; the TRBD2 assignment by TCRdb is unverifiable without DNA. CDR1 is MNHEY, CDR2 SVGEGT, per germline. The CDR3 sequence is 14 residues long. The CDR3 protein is CASSYGGDTGELFF.

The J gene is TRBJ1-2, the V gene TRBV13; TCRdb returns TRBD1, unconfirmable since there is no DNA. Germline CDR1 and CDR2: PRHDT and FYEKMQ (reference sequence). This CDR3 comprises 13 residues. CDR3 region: CASSPDSIYGYTF.

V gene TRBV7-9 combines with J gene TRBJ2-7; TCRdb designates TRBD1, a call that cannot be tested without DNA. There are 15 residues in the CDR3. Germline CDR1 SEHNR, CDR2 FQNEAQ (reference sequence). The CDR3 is CASSLVQTGADEQYF.

Here the CDR3 reads CASTQSWDSSSGGELFF. The chain joins TRBV6-6 to TRBJ2-2; the TRBD2 assignment by TCRdb is unverifiable without DNA. The CDR3 is 17 amino acids. Germline V gives CDR1 MNHNY, CDR2 SVGAGI (reference sequence).

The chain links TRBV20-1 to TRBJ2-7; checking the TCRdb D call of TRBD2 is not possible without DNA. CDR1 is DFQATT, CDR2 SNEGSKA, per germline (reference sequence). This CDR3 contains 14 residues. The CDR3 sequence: CSARASGRWYEQYF.

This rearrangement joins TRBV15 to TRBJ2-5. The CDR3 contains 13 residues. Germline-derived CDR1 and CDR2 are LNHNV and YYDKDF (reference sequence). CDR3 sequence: CATRKVGQETQYF.

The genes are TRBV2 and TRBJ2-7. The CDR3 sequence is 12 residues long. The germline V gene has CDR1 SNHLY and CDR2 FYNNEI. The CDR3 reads CASKVNTYEQYF.

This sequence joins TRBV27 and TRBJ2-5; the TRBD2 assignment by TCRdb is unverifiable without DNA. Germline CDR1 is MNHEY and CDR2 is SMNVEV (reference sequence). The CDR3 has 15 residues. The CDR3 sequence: CATHLTSGGQETQYF.

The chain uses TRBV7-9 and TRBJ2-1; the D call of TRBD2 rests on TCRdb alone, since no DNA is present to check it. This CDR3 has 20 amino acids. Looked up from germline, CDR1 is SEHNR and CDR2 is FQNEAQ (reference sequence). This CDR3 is CASSGSLIMLAESSYNEQFF.

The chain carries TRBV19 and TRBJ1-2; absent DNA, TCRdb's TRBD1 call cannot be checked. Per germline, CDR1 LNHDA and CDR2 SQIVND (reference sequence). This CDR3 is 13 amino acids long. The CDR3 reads CASTGSSGYGYTF.

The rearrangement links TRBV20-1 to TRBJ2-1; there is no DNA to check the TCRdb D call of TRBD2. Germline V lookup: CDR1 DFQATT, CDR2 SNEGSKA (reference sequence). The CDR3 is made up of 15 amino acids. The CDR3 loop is CSASILAGPYNEQFF.

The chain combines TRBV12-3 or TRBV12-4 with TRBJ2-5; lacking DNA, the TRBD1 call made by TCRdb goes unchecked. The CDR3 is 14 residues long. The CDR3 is CASSDRGLGETQYF.

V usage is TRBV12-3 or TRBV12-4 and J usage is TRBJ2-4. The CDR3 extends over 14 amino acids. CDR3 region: CASSLVGAKNIQYF.

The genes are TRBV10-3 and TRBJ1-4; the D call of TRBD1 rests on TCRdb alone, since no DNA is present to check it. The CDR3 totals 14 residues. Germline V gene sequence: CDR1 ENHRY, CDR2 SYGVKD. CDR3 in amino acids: CAISTGGLGEKLFF.

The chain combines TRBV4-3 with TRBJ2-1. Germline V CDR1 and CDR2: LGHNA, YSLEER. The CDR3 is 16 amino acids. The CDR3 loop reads CASSQAGSLDYNEQFF.

Here the CDR3 reads CASSQDKGSSYEQYF. The rearrangement uses TRBV4-3 and TRBJ2-7; with no DNA, the TCRdb D assignment of TRBD2 cannot be verified. Germline lookup yields CDR1 LGHNA and CDR2 YSLEER. CDR3 length equals 15 residues.